This record concerns one TCR beta chain sequence. No antigen is known for it. PCR involved 60 Vbeta and 13 Jbeta primers. Profiled with immunoSEQ multiplex PCR; TCRdb holds only in-frame clones, not every one. The table shows approximately 180,000 clones, with roughly 80% occurring only once. This record comes from a study of cytomegalovirus exposure and HLA in healthy donors. Study context: Earlier, some 180 million T cells were analyzed, and fewer than 120 million unique TCR beta sequences were found among them. Findings and limits, study-wide: The classifier reportedly diagnosed cytomegalovirus status with high sensitivity and specificity.

V dropped 3 bases and J dropped 1 base, with 9 bases sitting between them. CDR1 and CDR2 (germline): KGHSH, LQKENI. This CDR3 is 14 amino acids long. The chain joins TRBV18 to TRBJ1-1, with D possibly TRBD1 on 6 matching bases. Sample: PBMCs. This TCR was recovered from a woman aged 18-30 years in good health and CMV-seronegative. CDR3 bases: TGTGCCAGCTCACCGGGGGCGCGGAACACTGAAGCTTTCTTT. It yields the protein CASSPGARNTEAFF.